The next 26 T cell receptor beta chains were all read from a single sample in a study of PD-L1 blockade in urothelial cancer. TCRdb's copy holds only in-frame clones and misses some; the assay was immunoSEQ multiplex PCR. Of 100,000 or so clones in the sample, approximately 85% were seen once. The sequencing used PBMCs, collected around atezolizumab (anti-PD-L1) treatment. All receptors derive from a man in his forties or fifties with urothelial cancer.

The rearrangement joins TRBV30 to TRBJ2-7, with D possibly TRBD2 on 5 matching bases. There are 11 residues in the CDR3. The germline V and J ends were trimmed by 0 bases and 6 bases, with 6 bases remaining between them. In germline, CDR1 is GTSNPN, CDR2 SVGIG (reference sequence). The CDR3 region has the DNA TGTGCCTGGAGTGTACTAGTCGAGCAGTACTTC. It translates to CAWSVLVEQYF.

The V call is TRBV4-2, the J call TRBJ2-1; possibly TRBD2 for D (5 bases). Per the germline V gene, CDR1 is LGHNA and CDR2 is YNFKEQ. The CDR3 has 15 amino acids. V shed 4 bases and J shed 2 bases, with 12 bases lying between them. The CDR3 nucleotides read TGTGCCAGCAGCCGGGAGCTAGTTACCTACAATGAGCAGTTCTTC. Protein: CASSRELVTYNEQFF.

The rearrangement joins TRBV5-1 to TRBJ2-2; 12 bases are a match to TRBD2. From germline, CDR1 is SGHRS and CDR2 YFSETQ. V was pared by 4 bases and J by 5 bases, with 6 bases of the junction left unmatched. This CDR3 has 16 amino acids. The CDR3 region is CASSIGLAGQTGELFF. Written as DNA, the CDR3 is TGCGCCAGCAGCATCGGACTAGCGGGACAAACCGGGGAGCTGTTTTTT.

The chain carries TRBV5-1 and TRBJ2-7; possibly TRBD2 for D (5 bases). The CDR3 loop spans 15 amino acids. Per germline, CDR1 SGHRS and CDR2 YFSETQ. V was trimmed by 5 bases and J by 7 bases, leaving 22 bases between them. CDR3 sequence (DNA): TGCGCCAGCAGACTTGGTTGGGGAGAGAGGATGGAGCAGTACTTC. This translates into CASRLGWGERMEQYF.

The chain links TRBV7-2 to TRBJ1-2; 7 nucleotides align to TRBD1. The V and J ends lost 1 base and 6 bases, in that order; junction bases with no gene match: 5. The germline V gene has CDR1 SGHTA and CDR2 FQGNSA. The CDR3 spans 14 residues. CDR3 sequence (DNA): TGTGCCAGCAGCTTAGACAGGGGCTGGGATGGCTACACCTTC. This translates into CASSLDRGWDGYTF.

V and J are TRBV5-6 and TRBJ2-7; 9 nucleotides line up with TRBD1. The length of the CDR3 is 14 residues. Germline CDR1 is SGHDT and CDR2 is YYEEEE. Trimming took 2 bases from V and 1 from J; bases not matched to a gene: 1. The CDR3, as DNA: TGTGCCAGCAGCTTTGGGACAGGGTCCTACGAGCAGTACTTC. The encoded protein is CASSFGTGSYEQYF.

V is TRBV5-1 and J is TRBJ2-7; 8 bases are shared with TRBD2. Germline assignment: CDR1 SGHRS and CDR2 YFSETQ. Trimming at V came to 4 bases and at J to 2 bases, leaving 5 bases not matched to a gene. The CDR3 extends over 14 amino acids. CDR3: CASSMMTSAYEQYF. As DNA, the CDR3 is TGCGCCAGCAGCATGATGACTAGCGCCTACGAGCAGTACTTC.

The chain carries TRBV6-5 and TRBJ2-1, with unresolved D. V gave up 4 bases and J gave up 3 bases, with 13 bases separating them. The CDR3 is 15 residues long. Germline CDR1 and CDR2: MNHEY and SVGAGI. The CDR3 loop reads CASSLWLEHYNEQFF. CDR3 DNA sequence: TGTGCCAGCAGTTTGTGGCTTGAACACTACAATGAGCAGTTCTTC.

This clone appeared a few times. V gene TRBV11-2 combines with J gene TRBJ2-2, with 7 bases lining up with TRBD2. CDR3 length: 16 residues. V dropped 3 bases and J dropped 2; count of bases not matched to a gene: 6. Germline assignment: CDR1 SGHAT and CDR2 FQNNGV. The CDR3, as DNA: TGTGCCAGCAGCTTTCTGGGGGGGGGAAACACCGGGGAGCTGTTTTTT. Amino acids: CASSFLGGGNTGELFF.

The V gene is TRBV19, the J gene TRBJ2-3, with TRBD2 matching over 13 bases. Germline V gene lookup returns CDR1 LNHDA and CDR2 SQIVND (reference sequence). The CDR3 loop spans 18 amino acids. V trimming: 4 bases; J trimming: 4 bases; junction bases outside the gene matches: 11. The CDR3 region has the DNA TGTGCCAGTAGTACCCGTCAGACTAGCGGGAGGCGGGCAGATACGCAGTATTTT. This gives the protein CASSTRQTSGRRADTQYF.

The chain links TRBV2 to TRBJ2-7; 7 bases align to TRBD2. The J segment lost 2 bases and the V segment lost 10 bases, leaving 32 bases of the junction unmatched. CDR3 size: 21 residues. Germline values: CDR1 SNHLY, CDR2 FYNNEI. The CDR3 region has the DNA TGTGCCATCCGGGATAAACTACCGGGTGGTAGCGGAGCGGGGTTAGCCTACGAGCAGTACTTC. It translates to CAIRDKLPGGSGAGLAYEQYF.

The chain employs TRBV5-1 and TRBJ2-3; TRBD1 matches at 7 bases. CDR1 and CDR2 (germline): SGHRS, YFSETQ. V lost 0 bases to trimming and J lost 0 bases; unmatched junction nucleotides: 10. This CDR3 is 18 amino acids long. CDR3 in DNA: TGCGCCAGCAGCTTGGAGGGGGAGAGGGGGCTTAGCACAGATACGCAGTATTTT. This gives the protein CASSLEGERGLSTDTQYF.

This chain links TRBV20-1 with TRBJ1-2; D remains ambiguous. The CDR3 covers 10 residues. Germline V gene lookup returns CDR1 DFQATT and CDR2 SNEGSKA (reference sequence). Trimming took off 5 bases at V and 5 bases at J, with 6 bases between the two ends. The CDR3 region is CSAYEYGYTF. CDR3 nucleotide sequence: TGCAGTGCTTATGAGTATGGCTACACCTTC.

This clone occurred a few times. The genes are TRBV6-5 and TRBJ1-2; 8 positions agree with TRBD1. CDR1 and CDR2 (germline): MNHEY, SVGAGI. The CDR3 runs to 14 residues. With V trimmed by 2 bases and J by 7 bases, 6 bases remained unmatched. In DNA form, the CDR3 reads TGTGCCAGCAGTTACCGAGGACAGGGTAGTGGCTACACCTTC. It codes for CASSYRGQGSGYTF.

The chain recombines TRBV29-1 with TRBJ1-2, with D maybe TRBD1 (5 bases). The CDR3 contains 11 residues. V was cut by 7 bases and J by 8 bases, with 14 bases left in between. CDR1 is SQVTM and CDR2 is ANQGSEA in the germline V gene. The CDR3 protein is CSGGGMGGYTF. The CDR3 nucleotides are TGCAGCGGGGGGGGGATGGGAGGCTACACCTTC. The full variable domain, rest sourced from reference TRBV29-1 and TRBJ1-2, is SAVISQKPSRDICQRGTSLTIQCQVDSQVTMMFWYRQQPGQSLTLIATANQGSEATYESGFVIDKFPISRPNLTFSTLTVSNMSPEDSSIYLCSGGGMGGYTFGSGTRLTVV.

This clone appeared once. Lacking the conserved final phenylalanine or tryptophan, this CDR3 likely reflects a read error. The limits of the CDR3 on the DNA are not certain, so only TCRdb's listed CDR3 is given. The CDR3: CSASTIQGKTL. This rearrangement joins TRBV20-1 to TRBJ1-2; the table's D call of TRBD1 was not tested on the DNA. Per germline, CDR1 DFQATT and CDR2 SNEGSKA (reference sequence). Termini included, the CDR3 measures 11 amino acids.

CDR3 region: CSVAWQGGFDGYTF. In nucleotides, the CDR3 is TGCAGCGTTGCGTGGCAGGGAGGATTCGATGGCTACACCTTC. V is TRBV29-1 and J is TRBJ1-2, with D possibly TRBD1 on 5 matching bases. This CDR3 contains 14 residues. Germline values: CDR1 SQVTM, CDR2 ANQGSEA. V was trimmed by 4 bases and J by 6 bases, leaving 18 bases between them.

V and J are TRBV18 and TRBJ1-2; TRBD1 matches 7 bases. V was pared by 2 bases and J by 4 bases, with 4 bases of the junction left unmatched. Germline V gives CDR1 KGHSH, CDR2 LQKENI. The length of the CDR3 is 14 residues. The CDR3 loop is CASSPSGQSYGYTF. For the CDR3, the DNA is TGTGCCAGCTCACCATCGGGACAGTCCTATGGCTACACCTTC.

This chain connects TRBV18 to TRBJ2-7, with a weak D call TRBD1 (8 bases). The germline V gene encodes CDR1 KGHSH and CDR2 LQKENI. V gave up 0 bases and J gave up 7 bases, with 16 bases separating them. The CDR3 contains 15 residues. CDR3 DNA: TGTGCCAGCTCACCACCGTGGACAGGGAGGGAGGAGCAGTACTTC. Translating gives CASSPPWTGREEQYF.

Only a few counts were recorded for this clone. This chain uses TRBV7-9 with TRBJ1-3; D ambiguous. The CDR3 loop spans 17 amino acids. V lost 5 bases, J lost 1 base, and 18 bases lay in between. Per the germline V gene, CDR1 is SEHNR and CDR2 is FQNEAQ (reference sequence). CDR3 nucleotides: TGTGCCAGCAGCCCCTTCCGGGGATCGTCGTCTGGAAACACCATATATTTT. It is translated as CASSPFRGSSSGNTIYF. Based on the CDR3 plus reference TRBV7-9 and TRBJ1-3, the full variable domain is DTGVSQNPRHKITKRGQNVTFRCDPISEHNRLYWYRQTLGQGPEFLTYFQNEAQLEKSRLLSDRFSAERPKGSFSTLEIQRTEQGDSAMYLCASSPFRGSSSGNTIYFGEGSWLTVV.

This clone has just one count. The chain uses TRBV2 and TRBJ2-1; D is unclear. The germline V gene has CDR1 SNHLY and CDR2 FYNNEI. The ends were cut back, 3 bases at V and 7 bases at J, with 13 bases in the middle. The CDR3 has 14 residues. The CDR3 region has the DNA TGTGCCAGCAGTGAGCGTGGCGGCGTAAATGAGCAGTTCTTC. This translates into CASSERGGVNEQFF.

The rearrangement links TRBV28 to TRBJ1-2; D gene uncertain. This CDR3 has 13 amino acids. Germline V gene lookup returns CDR1 MDHEN and CDR2 SYDVKM. Trimming left V 11 bases short and J 4 bases short, with 17 bases between. The CDR3 spells CAVTRGVSYGYTF. The CDR3, as DNA: TGTGCCGTAACCCGAGGAGTCTCCTATGGCTACACCTTC.

The chain combines TRBV5-1 with TRBJ2-1; 9 nucleotides agree with TRBD2. With V trimmed by 2 bases and J by 0 bases, 3 bases remained unmatched. The CDR3 spans 16 residues. Germline loops: CDR1 SGHRS, CDR2 YFSETQ. CDR3 bases: TGCGCCAGCAGCTTTGGTAGCGGGAGCTCCTACAATGAGCAGTTCTTC. Amino acids: CASSFGSGSSYNEQFF.

The chain links TRBV7-2 to TRBJ2-7; D is ambiguous. Germline V gives CDR1 SGHTA, CDR2 FQGNSA. V lost 1 base to trimming and J lost 5 bases, with 12 bases between them. This CDR3 comprises 14 residues. In DNA form, the CDR3 reads TGTGCCAGCAGCTTAGATCTCCGAGCCCACGAGCAGTACTTC. Amino acids: CASSLDLRAHEQYF.

The gene calls are TRBV10-1 and TRBJ1-1; 8 bases are shared with TRBD1. Germline loops: CDR1 WNHNN, CDR2 SYGVQD (reference sequence). CDR3 size: 14 residues. With V trimmed by 6 bases and J by 9 bases, 12 bases remained unmatched. The CDR3 coding sequence is TGCGCCAGCAGCCCCCATGGACAGGGTACCCAAGCTTTCTTT. It yields the protein CASSPHGQGTQAFF.

V gene TRBV9 combines with J gene TRBJ1-1, with D hard to call. Deletions cut 3 bases from V and 0 bases from J, with 6 bases between. This CDR3 is built from 13 residues. From germline, CDR1 is SGDLS and CDR2 YYNGEE. CDR3 nucleotides: TGTGCCAGCAGCGGAGGGTTGAACACTGAAGCTTTCTTT. It codes for CASSGGLNTEAFF.